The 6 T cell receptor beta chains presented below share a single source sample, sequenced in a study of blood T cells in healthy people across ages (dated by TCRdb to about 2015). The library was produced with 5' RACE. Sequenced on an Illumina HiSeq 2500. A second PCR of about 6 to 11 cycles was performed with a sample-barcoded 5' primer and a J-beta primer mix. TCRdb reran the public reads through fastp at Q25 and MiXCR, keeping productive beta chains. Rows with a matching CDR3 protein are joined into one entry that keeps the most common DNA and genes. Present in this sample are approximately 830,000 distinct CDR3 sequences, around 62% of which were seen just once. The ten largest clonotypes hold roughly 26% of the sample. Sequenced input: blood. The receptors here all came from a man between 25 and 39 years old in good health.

The chain's CDR3 is CASSQGGLADASETQYF. The CDR3 region has the DNA TGCGCCAGCAGCCAAGGGGGACTAGCGGACGCGTCGGAGACCCAGTACTTC. The V gene is TRBV4-1, the J gene TRBJ2-5; 11 bases are shared with TRBD2. CDR1 and CDR2 from the germline V gene are MGHRA and YSYEKL. Losses at the gene ends were 1 base for V and 5 bases for J; bases not matched to a gene: 9. The CDR3 length is 17 residues.

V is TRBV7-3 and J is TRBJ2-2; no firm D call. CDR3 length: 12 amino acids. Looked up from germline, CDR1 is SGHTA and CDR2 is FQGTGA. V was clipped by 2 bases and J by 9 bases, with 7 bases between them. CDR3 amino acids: CASSLSPRELFF. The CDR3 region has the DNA TGTGCCAGCAGCTTATCCCCGAGGGAGCTGTTTTTT.

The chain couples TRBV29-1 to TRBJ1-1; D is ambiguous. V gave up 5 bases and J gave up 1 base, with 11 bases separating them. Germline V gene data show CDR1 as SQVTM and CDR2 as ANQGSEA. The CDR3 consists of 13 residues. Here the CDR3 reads CSVLGQRNTEAFF. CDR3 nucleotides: TGCAGCGTTCTCGGGCAGAGGAACACTGAAGCTTTCTTT.

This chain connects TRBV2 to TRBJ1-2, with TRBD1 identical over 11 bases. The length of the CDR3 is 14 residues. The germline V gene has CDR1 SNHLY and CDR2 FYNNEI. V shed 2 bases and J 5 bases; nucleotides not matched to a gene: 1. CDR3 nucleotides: TGTGCCAGCAGTGAACGGGACAGGGGGTATGGCTACACCTTC. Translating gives CASSERDRGYGYTF.

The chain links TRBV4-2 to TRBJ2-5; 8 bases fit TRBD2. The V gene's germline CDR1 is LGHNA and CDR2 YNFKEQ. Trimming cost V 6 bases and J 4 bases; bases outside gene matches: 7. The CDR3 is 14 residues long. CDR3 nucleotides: TGTGCCAGCAGGACGGGGGGGCCGGGAGAGACCCAGTACTTC. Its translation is CASRTGGPGETQYF.

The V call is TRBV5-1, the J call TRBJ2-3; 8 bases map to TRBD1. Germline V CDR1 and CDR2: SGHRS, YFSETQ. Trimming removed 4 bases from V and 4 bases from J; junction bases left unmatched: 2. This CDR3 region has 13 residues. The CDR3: CASSTTGADTQYF. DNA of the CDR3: TGCGCCAGCAGCACGACAGGGGCAGATACGCAGTATTTT. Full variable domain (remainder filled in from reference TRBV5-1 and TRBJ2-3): KAGVTQTPRYLIKTRGQQVTLSCSPISGHRSVSWYQQTPGQGLQFLFEYFSETQRNKGNFPGRFSGRQFSNSRSEMNVSTLELGDSALYLCASSTTGADTQYFGPGTRLTVL.